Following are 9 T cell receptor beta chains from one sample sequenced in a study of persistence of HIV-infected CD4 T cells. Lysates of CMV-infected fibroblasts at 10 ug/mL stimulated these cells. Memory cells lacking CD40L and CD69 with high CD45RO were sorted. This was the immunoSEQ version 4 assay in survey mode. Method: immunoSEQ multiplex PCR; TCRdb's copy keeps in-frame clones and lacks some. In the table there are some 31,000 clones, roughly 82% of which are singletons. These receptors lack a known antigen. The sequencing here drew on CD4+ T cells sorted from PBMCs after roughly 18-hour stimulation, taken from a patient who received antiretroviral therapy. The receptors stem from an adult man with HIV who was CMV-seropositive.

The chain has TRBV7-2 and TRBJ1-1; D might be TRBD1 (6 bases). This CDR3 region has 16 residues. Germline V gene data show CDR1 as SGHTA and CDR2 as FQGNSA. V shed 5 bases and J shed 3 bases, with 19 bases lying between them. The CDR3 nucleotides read TGTGCCAGCAGCCCTAGAGGGGGGGTTAAGGACACTGAAGCTTTCTTT. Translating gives CASSPRGGVKDTEAFF. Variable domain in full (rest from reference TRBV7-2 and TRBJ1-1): GAGVSQSPSNKVTEKGKDVELRCDPISGHTALYWYRQSLGQGLEFLIYFQGNSAPDKSGLPSDRFSAERTGGSVSTLTIQRTQQEDSAVYLCASSPRGGVKDTEAFFGQGTRLTVV.

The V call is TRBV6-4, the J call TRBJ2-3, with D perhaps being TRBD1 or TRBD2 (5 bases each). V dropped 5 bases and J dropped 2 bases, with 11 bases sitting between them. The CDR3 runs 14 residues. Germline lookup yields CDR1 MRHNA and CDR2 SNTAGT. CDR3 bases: TGTGCCAGCAGTCCGGGACCCAACACAGATACGCAGTATTTT. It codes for CASSPGPNTDTQYF.

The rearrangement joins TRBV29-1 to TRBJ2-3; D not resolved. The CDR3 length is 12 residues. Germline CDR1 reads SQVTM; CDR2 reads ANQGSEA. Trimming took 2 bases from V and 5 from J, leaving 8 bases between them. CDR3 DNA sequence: TGCAGCGTTGAAACGATGGGAGATACGCAGTATTTT. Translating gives CSVETMGDTQYF.

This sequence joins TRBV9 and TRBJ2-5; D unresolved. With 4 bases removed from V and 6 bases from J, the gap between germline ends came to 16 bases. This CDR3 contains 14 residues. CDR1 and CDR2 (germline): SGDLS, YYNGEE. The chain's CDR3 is CASSPGRSEQTQYF. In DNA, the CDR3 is TGTGCCAGCAGCCCGGGTAGGAGCGAACAGACCCAGTACTTC.

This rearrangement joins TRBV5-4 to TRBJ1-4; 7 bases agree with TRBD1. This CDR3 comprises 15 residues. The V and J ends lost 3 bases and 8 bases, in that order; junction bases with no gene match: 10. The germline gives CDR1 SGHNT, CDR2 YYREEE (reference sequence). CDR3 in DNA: TGTGCCAGCAGCTCGAAAGACAGGGCACGAGAAAAACTGTTTTTT. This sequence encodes CASSSKDRAREKLFF.

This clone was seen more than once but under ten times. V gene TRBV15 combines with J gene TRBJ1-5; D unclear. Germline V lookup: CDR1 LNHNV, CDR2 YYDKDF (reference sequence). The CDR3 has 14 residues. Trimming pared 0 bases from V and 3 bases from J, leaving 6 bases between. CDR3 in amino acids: CATSREVHNQPQHF. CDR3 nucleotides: TGTGCCACCAGCAGAGAAGTACACAATCAGCCCCAGCATTTT.

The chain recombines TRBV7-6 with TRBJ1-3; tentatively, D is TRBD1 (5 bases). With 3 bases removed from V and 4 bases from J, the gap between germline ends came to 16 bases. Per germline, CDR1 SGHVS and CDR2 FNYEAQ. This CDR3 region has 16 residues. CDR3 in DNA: TGTGCCAGCAGCTTTATCTCCGTGGGGACGGGAAACACCATATATTTT. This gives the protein CASSFISVGTGNTIYF.

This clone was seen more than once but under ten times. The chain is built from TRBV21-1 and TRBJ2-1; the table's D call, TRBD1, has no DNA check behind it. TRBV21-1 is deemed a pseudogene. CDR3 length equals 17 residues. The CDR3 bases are TGTGCCAGCAGTAGAGGTGACCGGGACAGGGACCACAATGAGCAGTTCTTC. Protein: CASSRGDRDRDHNEQFF.

In DNA, the CDR3 is TGTGCCAGCACAAGACCGGGGGCTCTCTATGGCTACACCTTC. Protein: CASTRPGALYGYTF. The chain links TRBV2 to TRBJ1-2, with D maybe TRBD1 (6 bases). The length of the CDR3 is 14 residues. V lost 7 bases, J lost 4 bases, and 16 bases lay in between. Per the germline V gene, CDR1 is SNHLY and CDR2 is FYNNEI.